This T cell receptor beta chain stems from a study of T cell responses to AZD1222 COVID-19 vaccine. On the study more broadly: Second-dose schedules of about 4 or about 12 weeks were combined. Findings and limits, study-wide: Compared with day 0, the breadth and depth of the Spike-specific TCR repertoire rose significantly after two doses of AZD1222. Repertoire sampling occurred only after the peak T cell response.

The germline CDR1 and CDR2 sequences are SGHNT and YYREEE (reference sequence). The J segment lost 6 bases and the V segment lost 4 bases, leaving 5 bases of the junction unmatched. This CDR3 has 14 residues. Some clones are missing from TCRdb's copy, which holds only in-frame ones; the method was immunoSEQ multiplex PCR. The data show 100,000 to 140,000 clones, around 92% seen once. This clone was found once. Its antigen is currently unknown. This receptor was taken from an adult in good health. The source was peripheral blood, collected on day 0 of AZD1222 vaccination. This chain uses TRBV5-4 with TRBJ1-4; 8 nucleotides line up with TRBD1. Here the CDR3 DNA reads TGTGCCAGCAGCCCGACAGGGGAGCATGAAAAACTGTTTTTT. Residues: CASSPTGEHEKLFF.